This entry lists 20 T cell receptor beta chains sequenced from one sample in a study of T cells in Graves' hyperthyroidism and ophthalmopathy (dated by TCRdb to between 2018 and 2021). To prepare the library, multiplex PCR was applied. The data were produced on an Illumina HiSeq 2000. Amplification of TCR beta CDR3 regions was carried out from RNA transcripts. The first round of RT-PCR for the TCR CDR3 was performed with the HTBI primer set and the Qiagen OneStep RT-PCR kit. TCRdb applied fastp at Q25 and MiXCR to the public reads, then kept only in-frame beta chains. Merged by CDR3 protein, the rows form single entries marked with the most common genes and DNA. The sample records fewer than 350,000 distinct CDR3 sequences, about an eighth of which are singletons. Clones ranked in the top ten supply almost 8% of the sample. Sequenced material: blood. The receptors shown here come from a woman between 25 and 40 years old with Graves' hyperthyroidism that later progressed to Graves' ophthalmopathy.

This clonotype occurred many times. This chain links TRBV27 with TRBJ1-5; a weak D match, TRBD1 (6 bases). Trimming took off 9 bases at V and 2 bases at J, with 20 bases between the two ends. CDR1 and CDR2 (germline): MNHEY, SMNVEV (reference sequence). The CDR3 sequence is 16 residues long. For the CDR3, the DNA is TGTGCCAGTAGTCCGTCGGGGGGGGGCGGCAATCAGCCCCAGCATTTT. It codes for CASSPSGGGGNQPQHF.

This clonotype was recorded many times. The chain uses TRBV7-9 and TRBJ1-1; possible D gene TRBD1, 5 bases. There are 15 residues in the CDR3. Germline-derived CDR1 and CDR2 are SEHNR and FQNEAQ (reference sequence). The V gene lost 5 bases and the J gene lost 4 bases, with 17 bases spanning the gap. CDR3 in amino acids: CASSLRQQGGTEAFF. CDR3 coding DNA: TGTGCCAGCAGCCTCCGACAGCAAGGAGGCACTGAAGCTTTCTTT.

This clonotype was observed at least ten times. V usage is TRBV27 and J usage is TRBJ1-6; tentative D call: TRBD1 (5 bases). V was cut by 2 bases and J by 7 bases, with 9 bases left in between. Germline CDR1 MNHEY, CDR2 SMNVEV (reference sequence). The CDR3 is made up of 14 amino acids. CDR3 sequence reads: CASSLRGQNSPLHF. The DNA of the CDR3 is TGTGCCAGCAGTTTAAGGGGTCAGAATTCACCCCTCCACTTT.

The chain is built from TRBV7-8 and TRBJ1-5, with 8 nucleotides matching TRBD1. V gave up 4 bases and J gave up 6 bases; unmatched junction bases: 5. Looked up from germline, CDR1 is SGHVS and CDR2 is FQNEAQ. This CDR3 is built from 14 residues. The CDR3 DNA is TGTGCCAGCAGCTCGACAGGGGTTATTCAGCCCCAGCATTTT. Protein sequence: CASSSTGVIQPQHF.

The chain carries TRBV9 and TRBJ2-7; tentatively, D is TRBD2 (6 bases). V lost 0 bases and J lost 9, with 16 bases in between. Germline V gene data show CDR1 as SGDLS and CDR2 as YYNGEE. The CDR3 is 14 amino acids. Here the CDR3 reads CASSVEGTSRGQYF. Written as DNA, the CDR3 is TGTGCCAGCAGCGTAGAAGGGACTTCCCGCGGGCAGTACTTC. Based on the CDR3 plus reference TRBV9 and TRBJ2-7, the full variable domain is DSGVTQTPKHLITATGQRVTLRCSPRSGDLSVYWYQQSLDQGLQFLIQYYNGEERAKGNILERFSAQQFPDLHSELNLSSLELGDSALYFCASSVEGTSRGQYFGPGTRLTVT.

Ten or more counts support this clonotype. The V and J genes are TRBV28 and TRBJ2-3; the D gene is possibly TRBD2 (7 bases). The CDR3 has 17 amino acids. CDR1 and CDR2 (germline): MDHEN, SYDVKM. V was shortened by 4 bases and J by 2 bases, with 19 bases between the two germline ends. CDR3: CASSSSQKGGHTDTQYF. CDR3 bases: TGTGCCAGCAGTTCTTCCCAAAAGGGGGGGCACACAGATACGCAGTATTTT.

This clonotype was seen at least ten times. The chain combines TRBV12-3 or TRBV12-4 with TRBJ2-1; 8 bases agree with TRBD2. This CDR3 has 15 amino acids. Germline trimming cut 3 bases from V and 4 bases from J; bases unmatched to any gene: 5. CDR3 sequence reads: CASSFSGSRYNEQFF. CDR3 nucleotide sequence: TGTGCCAGCAGTTTCAGCGGGAGTAGGTACAATGAGCAGTTCTTC.

This clonotype was recorded many times. The J gene is TRBJ2-1, the V gene TRBV28; D is ambiguous. V lost 5 bases to trimming and J lost 7 bases, with 21 bases between them. The germline gives CDR1 MDHEN, CDR2 SYDVKM. The CDR3 spans 16 residues. The CDR3 DNA reads TGTGCCAGCAGTCCGAACCGGGTCATCCTTCCGAATGAGCAGTTCTTC. Translating gives CASSPNRVILPNEQFF.

In its sample, this clonotype was seen many times. The V and J genes are TRBV7-9 and TRBJ2-1; 7 nucleotides agree with TRBD1. The CDR3 is 16 residues long. The germline gives CDR1 SEHNR, CDR2 FQNEAQ (reference sequence). J lost 5 bases, V lost 5 bases, and 12 bases had no gene match. CDR3 protein: CASSPGDREGHNEQFF. Written as DNA, the CDR3 is TGTGCCAGCAGCCCAGGGGACAGAGAGGGCCACAATGAGCAGTTCTTC.

The chain couples TRBV19 to TRBJ1-1; no clear D gene. V dropped 4 bases and J dropped 0 bases, with 6 bases sitting between them. CDR3 length: 13 residues. Germline lookup yields CDR1 LNHDA and CDR2 SQIVND (reference sequence). The CDR3, as DNA: TGTGCCAGTAGTAACTCATTGAACACTGAAGCTTTCTTT. Translation gives CASSNSLNTEAFF.

On this clonotype itself: With a much larger clone just one base away, this may be a read error. This chain joins TRBV20-1 and TRBJ1-5; D gene ambiguous. There are 15 residues in the CDR3. Deletions cut 4 bases from V and 5 bases from J, with 18 bases between. CDR1 and CDR2 (germline): DFQATT, SNEGSKA (reference sequence). The CDR3: CSATDARWLDQPQHF. The CDR3 coding sequence is TGCAGTGCTACCGACGCCAGGTGGCTTGATCAGCCCCAGCATTTT.

This clonotype has more than one count but fewer than ten. This could be a read error, since a much larger clone is one nucleotide away. The CDR3 protein is CAWSPGYVYEQCF. In DNA form, the CDR3 reads TGTGCCTGGAGTCCGGGTTACGTCTACGAGCAGTGCTTC. J is TRBJ2-7 and V is TRBV30, with D unresolved. Germline lookup yields CDR1 GTSNPN and CDR2 SVGIG (reference sequence). This CDR3 region has 13 residues. Full variable domain (remainder filled in from reference TRBV30 and TRBJ2-7): SQTIHQWPATLVQPVGSPLSLECTVEGTSNPNLYWYRQAAGRGLQLLFYSVGIGQISSEVPQNLSASRPQDRQFILSSKKLLLSDSGFYLCAWSPGYVYEQCFGPGTRLTVT.

This chain connects TRBV3-1 to TRBJ2-3; 7 nucleotides agree with TRBD2. Germline V CDR1 and CDR2: LGHDT, YNNKEL (reference sequence). Germline trimming cut 6 bases from V and 2 bases from J; bases unmatched to any gene: 14. This CDR3 is 17 amino acids long. The CDR3 protein is CASSLTSGGEPTDTQYF. The CDR3 nucleotides read TGTGCCAGCAGTCTCACCTCGGGGGGTGAACCCACAGATACGCAGTATTTT.

The V gene is TRBV30, the J gene TRBJ1-1; D possibly corresponds to TRBD1 (5 bases). The CDR3 is made up of 13 amino acids. V lost 2 bases and J lost 5, with 12 bases in between. From germline, CDR1 is GTSNPN and CDR2 SVGIG (reference sequence). The CDR3 bases are TGTGCCTGGAGTAAGCGGGGGGGGACTGAAGCTTTCTTT. This translates into CAWSKRGGTEAFF.

This clonotype was seen a handful of times. The chain is built from TRBV6-1 and TRBJ1-3, with 9 bases lining up with TRBD1. The germline CDR1 and CDR2 sequences are MNHNS and SASEGT. CDR3 length equals 16 residues. Trimming took 3 bases from V and 4 from J; bases not matched to a gene: 7. The CDR3 DNA reads TGTGCCAGCAGTGACCAACAGGGGGCCGGGGGAAACACCATATATTTT. As protein: CASSDQQGAGGNTIYF.

In this sample, this clonotype turned up a few times. The chain joins TRBV6-2 or TRBV6-3 to TRBJ2-2; D is undetermined. Trimming left V 2 bases short and J 6 bases short, with 10 bases between. This CDR3 spans 14 amino acids. The germline V gene encodes CDR1 MNHEY and CDR2 SVGEGT. CDR3 nucleotides: TGTGCCAGCAGTTACCGGCCCGGCCCCGGGGAGCTGTTTTTT. It is translated as CASSYRPGPGELFF.

Notes on this clonotype: Since a much larger clone is just one base distant, this may be a read error. The rearrangement joins TRBV27 to TRBJ1-6; possibly TRBD1 for D (5 bases). CDR3 length equals 14 residues. CDR1 and CDR2 from the germline V gene are MNHEY and SMNVEV (reference sequence). The CDR3, as DNA: TGTGCCAGCAGTTTACCAGGGTTAGGATCACCCCCCCACTTT. Amino acid sequence: CASSLPGLGSPPHF.

The count of this clonotype is one. CDR3 sequence: CASSSSGRAAGELFF. In nucleotides, the CDR3 is TGTGCCAGCAGCTCTAGCGGGAGGGCCGCCGGGGAGCTGTTTTTT. The rearrangement uses TRBV12-3 or TRBV12-4 and TRBJ2-2; TRBD2 aligns across 12 bases. This CDR3 is 15 amino acids long. Trimming at V came to 6 bases and at J to 6 bases, leaving 5 bases not matched to a gene.

V gene TRBV20-1 combines with J gene TRBJ2-7; 9 nucleotides agree with TRBD2. The length of the CDR3 is 16 residues. V gave up 1 base and J gave up 0 bases; unmatched junction bases: 7. The germline V gene has CDR1 DFQATT and CDR2 SNEGSKA (reference sequence). CDR3 sequence (DNA): TGCAGTGCTAGAGGCGTAGCGGGAGATCTCTCCTACGAGCAGTACTTC. It encodes CSARGVAGDLSYEQYF.

This clonotype was detected many times. V usage is TRBV27 and J usage is TRBJ2-3; 11 nucleotides line up with TRBD2. Germline lookup yields CDR1 MNHEY and CDR2 SMNVEV (reference sequence). V lost 7 bases, J lost 0 bases, and 9 bases stayed unmatched. This CDR3 contains 17 residues. This CDR3 reads CASTTSGLAASTDTQYF. In DNA form, the CDR3 reads TGTGCCAGCACCACCTCGGGACTAGCGGCTAGCACAGATACGCAGTATTTT.